This TCR beta chain came from a study of T cell responses to AZD1222 COVID-19 vaccine. This CDR3 has 15 residues. Between the trimmed V and J ends, which lost 4 bases and 6 bases, there was a span of 17 bases. Germline-derived CDR1 and CDR2 are SGHRS and YFSETQ. Data came from immunoSEQ multiplex PCR; TCRdb stores just in-frame clones and leaves some out. Among roughly 97,000 clones listed, 86% were seen once. This sequence was found in an adult who received the MenACWY meningococcal vaccine as a control. The V call is TRBV5-1, the J call TRBJ2-1; TRBD2 is a possible D gene (6 bases). This material consisted of peripheral blood, taken 28 days after the second dose of the MenACWY control vaccine. In nucleotides, the CDR3 is TGCGCCAGCAGCCTACTAGCTTTCAAAAGCAATGAGCAGTTCTTC. Its translation: CASSLLAFKSNEQFF.